Below, one TCR beta chain is given with its context. Its target is unknown. The sample belongs to a study of cytomegalovirus exposure and HLA in healthy donors. General study points: In a later analysis, at a false discovery rate of 0.05, 17,000 or so TCR beta sequences were associated with HLA alleles. Earlier results showed most TCR beta V segments being productive about 87% or about 30% of the time.

PCR amplification relied on 60 Vbeta primers (plus 13 Jbeta primers). The protocol was immunoSEQ multiplex PCR, while the TCRdb copy is restricted to in-frame clones and leaves out a portion. The sample shows 150,000 to 200,000 clones, roughly 77% of them seen only once. With 8 bases removed from V and 6 bases from J, the gap between germline ends came to 16 bases. The CDR3 has 13 residues. Germline CDR1 and CDR2: LNHDA and SQIVND (reference sequence). The rearrangement uses TRBV19 and TRBJ1-2; D is perhaps TRBD1 (5 bases). This receptor was taken from a woman between 40 and 50 years old in good health and CMV-seropositive. Sequenced material: PBMCs. The CDR3 is CASARQQINGYTF. The CDR3, as DNA: TGTGCCAGTGCTAGACAGCAGATTAATGGCTACACCTTC.